The clone carrying this T cell receptor beta chain was found a few times. The antigen is not known. TCRdb processed the 5' RACE reads anew with MiXCR; each CDR3 protein has one entry. This sample has roughly 130,000 distinct CDR3 sequences, with 15% to 20% found just once. The sample comes from a study of T-cell memory formation after mild COVID-19. On the study more broadly: Each donor largely had its own TCR clusters.

Study-level results: Day 37-peaking second-wave clones had unconfirmed SARS-CoV-2 specificity.

V lost 3 bases and J 2 bases, leaving 8 bases between the germline ends. This CDR3 has 14 amino acids. Sequencing was done on a sample of PBMCs or a T cell subset sorted from them (not recorded which). The chain is built from TRBV12-3 or TRBV12-4 and TRBJ1-5; D call uncertain. This clonotype originated in an adult woman who had mild COVID-19 (a few samples of this study predate the infection). Cell type and time point are not known. In DNA form, the CDR3 reads TGTGCCAGCAGTTTCCGACGAGGCAATCAGCCCCAGCATTTT. Translation: CASSFRRGNQPQHF.